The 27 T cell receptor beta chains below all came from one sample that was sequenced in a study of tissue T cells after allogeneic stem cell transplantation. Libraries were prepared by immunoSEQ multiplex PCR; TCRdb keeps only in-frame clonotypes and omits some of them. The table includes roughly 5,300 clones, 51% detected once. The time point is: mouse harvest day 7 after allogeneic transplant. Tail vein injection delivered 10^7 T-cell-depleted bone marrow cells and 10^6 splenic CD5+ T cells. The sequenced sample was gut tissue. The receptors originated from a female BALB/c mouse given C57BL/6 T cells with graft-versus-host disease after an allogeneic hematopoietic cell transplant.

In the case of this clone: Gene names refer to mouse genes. The CDR3 protein is CASSLEEGSDYTF. The part of the CDR3 DNA that was read is TGTGCCAGCAGTCTGGAGGAAGGCTCCGACTACACC. The genes are TRBV26 and TRBJ1-2; D gene unclear. The read falls 1 residue short of the CDR3 end, and the missing part is taken from the germline J gene. The V gene's germline CDR1 is KGHPV and CDR2 FQNQEV (reference sequence). Deletions cut 2 bases from V and 4 bases from J, with 8 bases between. The CDR3 is 13 residues long.

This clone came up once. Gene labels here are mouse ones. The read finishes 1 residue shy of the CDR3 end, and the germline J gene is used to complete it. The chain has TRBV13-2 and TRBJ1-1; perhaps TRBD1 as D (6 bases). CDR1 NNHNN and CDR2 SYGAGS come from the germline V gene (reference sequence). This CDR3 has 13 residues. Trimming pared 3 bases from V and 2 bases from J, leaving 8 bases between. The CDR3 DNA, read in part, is TGTGCCAGCGGTGGGGGACATAACACAGAAGTCTTC. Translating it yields CASGGGHNTEVF. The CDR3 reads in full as CASGGGHNTEVFF.

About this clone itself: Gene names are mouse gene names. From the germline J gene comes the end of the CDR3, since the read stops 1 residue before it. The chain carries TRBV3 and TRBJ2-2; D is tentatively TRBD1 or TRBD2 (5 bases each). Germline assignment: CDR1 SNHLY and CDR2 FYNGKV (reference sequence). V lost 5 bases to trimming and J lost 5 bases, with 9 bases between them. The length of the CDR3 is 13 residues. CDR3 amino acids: CASSPGTTGQLYF. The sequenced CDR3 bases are TGTGCCAGCAGCCCGGGGACGACCGGGCAGCTCTAC.

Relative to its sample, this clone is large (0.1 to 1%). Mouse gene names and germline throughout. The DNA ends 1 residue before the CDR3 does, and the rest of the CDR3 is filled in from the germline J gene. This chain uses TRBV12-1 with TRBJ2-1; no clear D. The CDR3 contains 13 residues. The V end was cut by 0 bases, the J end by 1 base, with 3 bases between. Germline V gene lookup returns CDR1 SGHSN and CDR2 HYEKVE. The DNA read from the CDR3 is TGTGCCAGCTCTCTCTGGAACTATGCTGAGCAGTTC. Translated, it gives CASSLWNYAEQF. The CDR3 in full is CASSLWNYAEQFF. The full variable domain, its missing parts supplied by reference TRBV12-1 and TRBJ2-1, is DSGVVQSPRHIIKEKGGRSVLTCIPISGHSNVVWYQQTLGKELKFLIQHYEKVERDKGFLPSRFSVQQFDDYHSEMNMSALELEDSAMYFCASSLWNYAEQFFGPGTRLTVL.

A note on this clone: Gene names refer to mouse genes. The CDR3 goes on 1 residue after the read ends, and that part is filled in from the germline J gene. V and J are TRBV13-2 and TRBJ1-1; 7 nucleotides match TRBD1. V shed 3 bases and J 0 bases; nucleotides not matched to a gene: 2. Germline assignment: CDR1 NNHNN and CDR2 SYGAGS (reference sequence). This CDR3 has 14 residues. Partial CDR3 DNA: TGTGCCAGCGGTGGGGGACAGACAAACACAGAAGTCTTC. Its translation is CASGGGQTNTEVF. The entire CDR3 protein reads CASGGGQTNTEVFF.

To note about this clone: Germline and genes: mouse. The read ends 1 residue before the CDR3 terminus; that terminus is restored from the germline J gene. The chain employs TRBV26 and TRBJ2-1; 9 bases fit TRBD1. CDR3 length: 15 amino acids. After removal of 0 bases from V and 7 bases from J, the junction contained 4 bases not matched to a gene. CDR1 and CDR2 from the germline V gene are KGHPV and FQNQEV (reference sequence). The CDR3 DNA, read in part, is TGTGCCAGCAGTCTGTCACCGGGACAGGGCGCTGAGCAGTTC. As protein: CASSLSPGQGAEQF. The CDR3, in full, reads CASSLSPGQGAEQFF.

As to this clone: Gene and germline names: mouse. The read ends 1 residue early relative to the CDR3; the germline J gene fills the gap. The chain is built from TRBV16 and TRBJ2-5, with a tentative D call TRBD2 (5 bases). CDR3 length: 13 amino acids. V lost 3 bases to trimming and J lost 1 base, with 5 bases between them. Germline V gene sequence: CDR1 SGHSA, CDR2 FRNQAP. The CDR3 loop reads CASSFGDQDTQYF. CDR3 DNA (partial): TGTGCAAGCAGCTTTGGGGACCAAGACACCCAGTAC.

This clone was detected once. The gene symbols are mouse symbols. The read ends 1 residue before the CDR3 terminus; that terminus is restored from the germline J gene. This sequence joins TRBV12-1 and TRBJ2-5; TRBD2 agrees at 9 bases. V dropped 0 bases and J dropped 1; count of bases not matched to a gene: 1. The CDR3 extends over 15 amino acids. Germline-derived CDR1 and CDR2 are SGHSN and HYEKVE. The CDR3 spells CASSLDWGHQDTQYF. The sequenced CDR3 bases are TGTGCCAGCTCTCTCGACTGGGGGCACCAAGACACCCAGTAC. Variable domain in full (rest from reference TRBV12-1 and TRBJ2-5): DSGVVQSPRHIIKEKGGRSVLTCIPISGHSNVVWYQQTLGKELKFLIQHYEKVERDKGFLPSRFSVQQFDDYHSEMNMSALELEDSAMYFCASSLDWGHQDTQYFGPGTRLLVL.

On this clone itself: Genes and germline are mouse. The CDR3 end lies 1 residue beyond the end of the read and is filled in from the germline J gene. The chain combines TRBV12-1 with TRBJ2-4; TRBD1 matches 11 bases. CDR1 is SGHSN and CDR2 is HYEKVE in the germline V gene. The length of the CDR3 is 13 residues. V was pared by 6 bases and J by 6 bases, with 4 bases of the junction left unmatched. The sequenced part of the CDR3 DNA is TGTGCCAGCGCGGGACAGGGGGGGAACACCTTGTAC. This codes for CASAGQGGNTLY. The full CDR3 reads CASAGQGGNTLYF. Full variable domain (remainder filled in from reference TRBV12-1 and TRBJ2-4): DSGVVQSPRHIIKEKGGRSVLTCIPISGHSNVVWYQQTLGKELKFLIQHYEKVERDKGFLPSRFSVQQFDDYHSEMNMSALELEDSAMYFCASAGQGGNTLYFGAGTRLSVL.

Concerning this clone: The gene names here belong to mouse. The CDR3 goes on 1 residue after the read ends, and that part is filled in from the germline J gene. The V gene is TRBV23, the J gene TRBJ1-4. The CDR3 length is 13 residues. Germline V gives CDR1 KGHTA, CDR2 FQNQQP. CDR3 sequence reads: CSSSQSHNERLFF. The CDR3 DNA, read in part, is TGCTCCAGCAGTCAATCGCACAACGAAAGATTATTT.

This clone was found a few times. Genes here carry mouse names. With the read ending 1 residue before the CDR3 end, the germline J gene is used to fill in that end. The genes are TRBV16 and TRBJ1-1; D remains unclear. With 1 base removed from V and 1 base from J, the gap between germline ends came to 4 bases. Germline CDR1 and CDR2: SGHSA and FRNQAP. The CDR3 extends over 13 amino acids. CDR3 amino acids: CASSLGQNTEVFF. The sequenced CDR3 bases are TGTGCAAGCAGCTTAGGGCAAAACACAGAAGTCTTC.

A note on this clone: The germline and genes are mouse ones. The CDR3 DNA, read in part, is TGTGCCAGCAGTATAACGGTAGAGAACCAAGACACCCAGTAC. This translates into CASSITVENQDTQY. The full CDR3 protein reads CASSITVENQDTQYF. The chain links TRBV19 to TRBJ2-5; D gene ambiguous. The CDR3 end lies 1 residue beyond the end of the read and is filled in from the germline J gene. V gave up 1 base and J gave up 0 bases, with 9 bases separating them. The CDR3 has 15 amino acids. Germline values: CDR1 FNHDT, CDR2 SITEND (reference sequence).

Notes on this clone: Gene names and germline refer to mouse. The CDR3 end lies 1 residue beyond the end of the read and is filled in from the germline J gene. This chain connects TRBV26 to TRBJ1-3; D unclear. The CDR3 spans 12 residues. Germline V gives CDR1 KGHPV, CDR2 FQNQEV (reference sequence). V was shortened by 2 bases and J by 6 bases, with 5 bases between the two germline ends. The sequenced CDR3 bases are TGTGCCAGCAGTCTGGCAGAAAATACGCTCTAT. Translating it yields CASSLAENTLY. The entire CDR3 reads CASSLAENTLYF.

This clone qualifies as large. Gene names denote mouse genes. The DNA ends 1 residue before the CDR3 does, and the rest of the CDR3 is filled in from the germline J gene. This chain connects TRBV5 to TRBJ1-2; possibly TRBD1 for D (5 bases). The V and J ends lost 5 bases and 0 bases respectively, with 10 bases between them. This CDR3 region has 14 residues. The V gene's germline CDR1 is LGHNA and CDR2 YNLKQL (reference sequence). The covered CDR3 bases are TGTGCCAGCAGCGGACACCCTGCAAACTCCGACTACACC. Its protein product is CASSGHPANSDYT. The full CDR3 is CASSGHPANSDYTF.

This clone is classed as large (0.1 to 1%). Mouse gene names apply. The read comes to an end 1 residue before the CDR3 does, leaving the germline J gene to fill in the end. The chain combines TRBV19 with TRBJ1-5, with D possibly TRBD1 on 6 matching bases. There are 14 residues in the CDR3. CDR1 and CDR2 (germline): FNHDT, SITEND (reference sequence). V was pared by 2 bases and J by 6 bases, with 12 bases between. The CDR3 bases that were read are TGTGCCAGCAGTATGGGCAGGGGCGCCCAGGCTCCGCTT. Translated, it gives CASSMGRGAQAPL. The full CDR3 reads CASSMGRGAQAPLF. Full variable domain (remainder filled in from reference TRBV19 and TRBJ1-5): GGIITQTPKFLIGQEGQKLTLKCQQNFNHDTMYWYRQDSGKGLRLIYYSITENDLQKGDLSEGYDASREKKSSFSLTVTSAQKNEMAVFLCASSMGRGAQAPLFGEGTRLSVL.

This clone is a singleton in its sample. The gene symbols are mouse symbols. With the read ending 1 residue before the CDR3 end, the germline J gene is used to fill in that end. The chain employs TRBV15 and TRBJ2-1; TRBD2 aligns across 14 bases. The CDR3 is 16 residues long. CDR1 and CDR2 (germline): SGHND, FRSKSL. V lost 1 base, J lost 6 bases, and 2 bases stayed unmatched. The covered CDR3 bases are TGTGCCAGCAGTTTAGGGGGACTGGGGGGGCGTGCTGAGCAGTTC. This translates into CASSLGGLGGRAEQF. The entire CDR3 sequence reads CASSLGGLGGRAEQFF.

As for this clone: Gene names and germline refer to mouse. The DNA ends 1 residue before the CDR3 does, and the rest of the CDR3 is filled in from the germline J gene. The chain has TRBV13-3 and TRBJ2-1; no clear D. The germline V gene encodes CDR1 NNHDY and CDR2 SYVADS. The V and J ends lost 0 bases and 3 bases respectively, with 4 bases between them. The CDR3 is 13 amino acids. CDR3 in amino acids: CASSDDFYAEQFF. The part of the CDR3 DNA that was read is TGTGCCAGCAGTGATGACTTCTATGCTGAGCAGTTC.

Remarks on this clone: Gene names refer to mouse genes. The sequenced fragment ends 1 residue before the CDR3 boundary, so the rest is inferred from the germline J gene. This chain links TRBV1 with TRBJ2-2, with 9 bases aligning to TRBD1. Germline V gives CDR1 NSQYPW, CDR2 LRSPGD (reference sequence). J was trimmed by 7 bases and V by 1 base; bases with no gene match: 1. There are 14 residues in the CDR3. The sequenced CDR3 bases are TGCACCTGCAGTGCAGCGGGACAGGGCGGGCAGCTCTAC. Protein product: CTCSAAGQGGQLY. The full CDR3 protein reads CTCSAAGQGGQLYF.

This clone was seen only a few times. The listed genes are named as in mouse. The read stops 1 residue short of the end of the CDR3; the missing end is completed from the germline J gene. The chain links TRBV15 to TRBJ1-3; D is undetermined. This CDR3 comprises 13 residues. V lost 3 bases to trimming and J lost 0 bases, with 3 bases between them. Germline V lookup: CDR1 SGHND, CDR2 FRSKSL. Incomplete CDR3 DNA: TGTGCCAGCAGTTTCTTTTCTGGAAATACGCTCTAT. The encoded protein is CASSFFSGNTLY. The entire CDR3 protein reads CASSFFSGNTLYF. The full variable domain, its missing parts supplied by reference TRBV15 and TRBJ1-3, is DAGVTQTPRHEVAEKGQTIILKCEPVSGHNDLFWYRQTKIQGLELLSYFRSKSLMEDGGAFKDRFKAEMLNSSFSTLKIQPTEPKDSAVYLCASSFFSGNTLYFGEGSRLIVV.

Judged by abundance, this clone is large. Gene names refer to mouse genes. The CDR3: CASSGTFSYEQYF. Partial CDR3 DNA: TGTGCTAGCAGCGGGACATTCTCCTATGAACAGTAC. This chain joins TRBV29 and TRBJ2-7; D is possibly TRBD1 (6 bases). The CDR3 end is not reached by the read, which stops 1 residue before it; the germline J gene fills it in. CDR3 length: 13 residues. CDR1 is MSHET, CDR2 SYDVDS, per germline. Trimming took off 6 bases at V and 0 bases at J, with 9 bases between the two ends.

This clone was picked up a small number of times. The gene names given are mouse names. CDR3: CGARDWGYAEQFF. The part of the CDR3 DNA that was read is TGTGGTGCTAGGGACTGGGGCTATGCTGAGCAGTTC. J is TRBJ2-1 and V is TRBV20, with a tentative D call TRBD2 (6 bases). The missing CDR3 end, 1 residue past where the read stops, is filled in from the germline J gene. The length of the CDR3 is 13 residues. Germline V lookup: CDR1 GFQATS, CDR2 STVNSAI. The ends were cut back, 0 bases at V and 3 bases at J, with 6 bases in the middle.

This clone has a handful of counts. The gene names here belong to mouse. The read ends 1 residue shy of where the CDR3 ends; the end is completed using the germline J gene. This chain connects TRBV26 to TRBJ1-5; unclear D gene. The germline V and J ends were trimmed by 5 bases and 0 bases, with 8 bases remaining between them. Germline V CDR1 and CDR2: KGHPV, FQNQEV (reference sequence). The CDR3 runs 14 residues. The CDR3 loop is CASSKALNNQAPLF. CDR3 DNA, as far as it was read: TGTGCCAGCAGTAAGGCCCTTAACAACCAGGCTCCGCTT. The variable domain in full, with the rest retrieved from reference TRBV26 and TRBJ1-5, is NSKVIQTPRYLVKGQGQKAKMRCIPEKGHPVVFWYQQNKNNEFKFLINFQNQEVLQQIDMTEKRFSAECPSNSPCSLEIQSSEAGDSALYLCASSKALNNQAPLFGEGTRLSVL.

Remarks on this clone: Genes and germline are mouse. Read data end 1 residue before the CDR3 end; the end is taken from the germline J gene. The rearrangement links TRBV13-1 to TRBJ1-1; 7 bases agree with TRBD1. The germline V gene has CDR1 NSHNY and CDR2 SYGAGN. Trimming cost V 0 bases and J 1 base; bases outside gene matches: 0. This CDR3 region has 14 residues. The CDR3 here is CASSDDRGNTEVFF. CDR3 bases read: TGTGCCAGCAGTGATGACAGGGGGAACACAGAAGTCTTC.

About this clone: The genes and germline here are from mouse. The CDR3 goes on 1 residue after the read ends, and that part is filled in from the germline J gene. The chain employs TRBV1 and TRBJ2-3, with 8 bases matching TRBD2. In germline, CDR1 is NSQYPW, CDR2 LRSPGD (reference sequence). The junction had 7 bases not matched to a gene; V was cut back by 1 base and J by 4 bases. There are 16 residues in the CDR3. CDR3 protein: CTCSAAGGRMSETLYF. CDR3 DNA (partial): TGCACCTGCAGTGCAGCTGGGGGGCGCATGTCAGAAACGCTGTAT.

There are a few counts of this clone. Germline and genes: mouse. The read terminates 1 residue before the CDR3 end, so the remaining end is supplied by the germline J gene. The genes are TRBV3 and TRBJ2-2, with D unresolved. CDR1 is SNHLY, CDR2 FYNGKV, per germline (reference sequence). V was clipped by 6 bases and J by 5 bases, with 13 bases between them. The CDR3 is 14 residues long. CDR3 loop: CASRARGQTGQLYF. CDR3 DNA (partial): TGTGCCAGCAGAGCGAGAGGCCAAACCGGGCAGCTCTAC.

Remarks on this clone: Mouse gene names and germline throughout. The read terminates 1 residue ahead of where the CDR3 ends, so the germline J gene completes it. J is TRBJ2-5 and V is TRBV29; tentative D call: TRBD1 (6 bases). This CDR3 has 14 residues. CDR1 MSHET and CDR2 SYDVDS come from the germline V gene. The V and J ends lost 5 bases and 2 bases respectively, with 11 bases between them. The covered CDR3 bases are TGTGCTAGCAGTCCCCGGGACATCCAAGACACCCAGTAC. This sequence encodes CASSPRDIQDTQY. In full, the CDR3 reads CASSPRDIQDTQYF.

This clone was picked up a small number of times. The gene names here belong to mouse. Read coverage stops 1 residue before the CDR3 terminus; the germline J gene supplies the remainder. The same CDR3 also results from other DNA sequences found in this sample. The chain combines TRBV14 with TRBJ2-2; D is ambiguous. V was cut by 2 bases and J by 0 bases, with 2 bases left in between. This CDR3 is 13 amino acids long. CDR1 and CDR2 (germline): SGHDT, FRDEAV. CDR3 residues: CASSLANTGQLYF. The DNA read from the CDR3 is TGTGCCAGCAGTTTGGCAAACACCGGGCAGCTCTAC. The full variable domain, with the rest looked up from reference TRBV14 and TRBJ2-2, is EAGVTQSPRYAVLQEGQAVSFWCDPISGHDTLYWYQQPRDQGPQLLVYFRDEAVIDNSQLPSDRFSAVRPKGTNSTLKIQSAKQGDTATYLCASSLANTGQLYFGEGSKLTVL.